This T cell receptor beta chain was recovered during a study of shared clonotypes between healthy human individuals. Study context: Participating donors consisted of two women and a few men aged 18 to 49. The study's findings and limits: Represented genetic and exposure-history diversity was restricted by having few donors.

An even split of each subset's genomic DNA across several immunoSEQ plates was performed. Libraries were prepared by immunoSEQ multiplex PCR; TCRdb keeps only in-frame clonotypes and omits some of them. Of about a million clones in the sample, roughly 80% were seen once. On this clone: Its target is unknown.

The CDR3 length is 16 residues. The V gene end was trimmed by 6 bases and the J gene end by 0 bases; junction bases not matched to a gene: 7. Germline CDR1 reads SNHLY; CDR2 reads FYNNEI. The J gene is TRBJ1-4, the V gene TRBV2, with 7 bases that match TRBD1. What was sequenced was memory CD4+ T cells sorted from blood. Subset defined: CD45RA-negative fraction. The sequence was collected from a man between 18 and 29 years old in good health. The CDR3 bases are TGTGCCAGCAGCGGACAGGACCCCTCAACTAATGAAAAACTGTTTTTT. It yields the protein CASSGQDPSTNEKLFF.